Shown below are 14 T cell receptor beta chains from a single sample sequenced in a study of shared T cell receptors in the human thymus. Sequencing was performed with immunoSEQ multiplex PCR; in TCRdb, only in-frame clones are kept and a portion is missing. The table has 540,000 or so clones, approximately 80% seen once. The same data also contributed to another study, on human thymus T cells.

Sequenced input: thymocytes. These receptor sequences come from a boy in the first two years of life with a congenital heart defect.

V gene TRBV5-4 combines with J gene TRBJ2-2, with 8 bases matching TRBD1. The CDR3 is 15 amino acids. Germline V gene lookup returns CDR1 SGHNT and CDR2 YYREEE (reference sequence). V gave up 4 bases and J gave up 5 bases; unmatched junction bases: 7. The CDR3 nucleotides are TGTGCCAGCAGCCGCGGACAGGGCGGGACCGGGGAGCTGTTTTTT. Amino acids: CASSRGQGGTGELFF. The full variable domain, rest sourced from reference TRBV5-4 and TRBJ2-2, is ETGVTQSPTHLIKTRGQQVTLRCSSQSGHNTVSWYQQALGQGPQFIFQYYREEENGRGNFPPRFSGLQFPNYSSELNVNALELDDSALYLCASSRGQGGTGELFFGEGSRLTVL.

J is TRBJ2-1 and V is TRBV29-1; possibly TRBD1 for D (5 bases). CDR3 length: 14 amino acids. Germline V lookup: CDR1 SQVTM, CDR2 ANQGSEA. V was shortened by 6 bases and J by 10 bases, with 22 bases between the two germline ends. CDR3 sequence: CSVPTEAGFKEQFF. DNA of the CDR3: TGCAGCGTCCCTACCGAGGCAGGGTTCAAGGAGCAGTTCTTC.

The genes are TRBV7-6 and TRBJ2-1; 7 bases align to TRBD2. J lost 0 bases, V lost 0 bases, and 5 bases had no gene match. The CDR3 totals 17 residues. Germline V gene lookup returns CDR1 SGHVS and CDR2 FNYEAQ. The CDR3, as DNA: TGTGCCAGCAGCTTAGCGTCTGGCGGGAGCTCCTACAATGAGCAGTTCTTC. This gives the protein CASSLASGGSSYNEQFF.

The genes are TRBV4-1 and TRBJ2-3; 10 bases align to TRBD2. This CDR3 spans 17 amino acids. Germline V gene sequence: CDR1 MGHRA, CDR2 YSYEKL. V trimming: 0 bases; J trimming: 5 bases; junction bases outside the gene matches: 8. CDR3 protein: CASSQDFMSGRGDTQYF. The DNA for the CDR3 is TGCGCCAGCAGCCAAGATTTCATGAGCGGGAGGGGAGATACGCAGTATTTT.

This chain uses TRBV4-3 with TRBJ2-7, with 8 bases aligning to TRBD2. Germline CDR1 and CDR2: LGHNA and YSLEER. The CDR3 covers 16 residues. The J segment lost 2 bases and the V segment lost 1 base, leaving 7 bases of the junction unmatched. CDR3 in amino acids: CASSQVRIAGTYEQYF. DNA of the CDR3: TGCGCCAGCAGCCAAGTCAGGATAGCGGGGACCTACGAGCAGTACTTC.

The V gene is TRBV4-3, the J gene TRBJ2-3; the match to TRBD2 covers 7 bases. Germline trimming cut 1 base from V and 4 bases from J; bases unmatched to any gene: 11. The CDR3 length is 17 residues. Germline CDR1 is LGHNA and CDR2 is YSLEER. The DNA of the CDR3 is TGCGCCAGCAGCCAAGCCCCGACTAGCAGTCAATCAGATACGCAGTATTTT. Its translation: CASSQAPTSSQSDTQYF.

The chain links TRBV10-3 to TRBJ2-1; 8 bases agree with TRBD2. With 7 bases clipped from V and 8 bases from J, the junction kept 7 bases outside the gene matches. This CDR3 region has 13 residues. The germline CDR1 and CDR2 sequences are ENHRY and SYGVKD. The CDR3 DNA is TGTGCCATCAAAGTAGCGGGAATCGATGAGCAGTTCTTC. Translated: CAIKVAGIDEQFF.

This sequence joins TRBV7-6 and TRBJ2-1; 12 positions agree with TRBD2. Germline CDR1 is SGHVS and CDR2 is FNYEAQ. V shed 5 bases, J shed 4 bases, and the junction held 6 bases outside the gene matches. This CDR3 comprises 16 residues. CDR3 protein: CASSQETSGRYNEQFF. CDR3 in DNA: TGTGCCAGCAGCCAAGAGACTAGCGGGAGATACAATGAGCAGTTCTTC.

Here the CDR3 DNA reads TGTGCCAGCAGCTTTACATTGGGGGCCCCCGGGGAGCTGTTTTTT. Protein sequence: CASSFTLGAPGELFF. This rearrangement joins TRBV7-9 to TRBJ2-2; D may be TRBD1 (6 bases). The CDR3 runs to 15 residues. Germline loops: CDR1 SEHNR, CDR2 FQNEAQ (reference sequence). Trimming cost V 3 bases and J 6 bases, with 14 bases left between them.

The CDR3, as DNA: TGTGCCAGCAGCTGTGCTTTCGGCGGGGGCACAGATACGCAGTATTTT. It specifies CASSCAFGGGTDTQYF. This chain uses TRBV7-9 with TRBJ2-3, with D possibly being TRBD2 (6 bases). Germline CDR1 and CDR2: SEHNR and FQNEAQ (reference sequence). The CDR3 runs 16 residues. Trimming took off 4 bases at V and 1 base at J, with 15 bases between the two ends.

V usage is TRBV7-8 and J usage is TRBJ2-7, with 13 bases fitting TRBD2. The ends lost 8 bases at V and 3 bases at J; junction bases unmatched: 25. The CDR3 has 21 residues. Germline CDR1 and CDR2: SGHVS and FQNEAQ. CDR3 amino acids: CASYGGGLPGLAGKTVYEQYF. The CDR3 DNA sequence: TGTGCCAGCTATGGGGGGGGACTACCGGGACTAGCGGGAAAAACGGTCTACGAGCAGTACTTC.

The DNA for the CDR3 is TGTGCCAGTAGTATGACGGGACTAGGGCCCGGGGAGCTGTTTTTT. Translating gives CASSMTGLGPGELFF. This chain joins TRBV19 and TRBJ2-2; 8 positions agree with TRBD2. Per germline, CDR1 LNHDA and CDR2 SQIVND (reference sequence). The CDR3 loop spans 15 amino acids. V trimming: 3 bases; J trimming: 6 bases; junction bases outside the gene matches: 6. Supplemented by reference TRBV19 and TRBJ2-2, the full variable domain reads DGGITQSPKYLFRKEGQNVTLSCEQNLNHDAMYWYRQDPGQGLRLIYYSQIVNDFQKGDIAEGYSVSREKKESFPLTVTSAQKNPTAFYLCASSMTGLGPGELFFGEGSRLTVL.

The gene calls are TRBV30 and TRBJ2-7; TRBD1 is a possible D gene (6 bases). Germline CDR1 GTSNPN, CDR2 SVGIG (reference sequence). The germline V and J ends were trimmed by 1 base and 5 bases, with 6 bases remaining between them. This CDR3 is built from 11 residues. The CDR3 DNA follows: TGTGCCTGGAGTGGGGACAACGAGCAGTACTTC. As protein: CAWSGDNEQYF.

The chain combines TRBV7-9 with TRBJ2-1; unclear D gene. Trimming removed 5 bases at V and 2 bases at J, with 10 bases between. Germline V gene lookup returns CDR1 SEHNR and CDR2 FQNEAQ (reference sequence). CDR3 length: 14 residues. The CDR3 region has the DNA TGTGCCAGCAGCCTTTTCCTACCCTACAATGAGCAGTTCTTC. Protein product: CASSLFLPYNEQFF.